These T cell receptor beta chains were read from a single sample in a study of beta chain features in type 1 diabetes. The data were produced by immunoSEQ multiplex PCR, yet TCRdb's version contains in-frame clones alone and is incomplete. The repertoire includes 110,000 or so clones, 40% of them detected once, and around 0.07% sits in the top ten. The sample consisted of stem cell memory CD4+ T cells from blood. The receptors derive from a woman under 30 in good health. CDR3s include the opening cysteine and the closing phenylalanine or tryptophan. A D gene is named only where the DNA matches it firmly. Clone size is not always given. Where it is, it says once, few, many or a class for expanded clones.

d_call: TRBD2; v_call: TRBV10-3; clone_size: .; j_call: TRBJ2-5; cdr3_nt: TGTGCCATCGGGAATACACTAGCGGGAGGGCCAGAGACCCAGTACTTC; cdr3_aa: CAIGNTLAGGPETQYF
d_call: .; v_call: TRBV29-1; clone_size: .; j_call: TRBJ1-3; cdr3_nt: TGCAGCGTTGCCCCCAGCTCTGGAAACACCATATATTTT; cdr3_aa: CSVAPSSGNTIYF
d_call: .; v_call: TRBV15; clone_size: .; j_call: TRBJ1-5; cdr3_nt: TGTGCCGCGGGGCAGCCCCAGCATTTT; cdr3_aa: CAAGQPQHF
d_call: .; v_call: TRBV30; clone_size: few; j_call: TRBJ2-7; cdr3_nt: TGTGCCTGGAGCCGCCCCCCGGGTCTCCTCGAGCAGTACTTC; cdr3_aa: CAWSRPPGLLEQYF
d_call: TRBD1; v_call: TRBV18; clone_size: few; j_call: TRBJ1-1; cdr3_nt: TGTGCCAGCTCCCGGACAGGGGACACTGAAGCTTTCTTT; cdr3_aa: CASSRTGDTEAFF
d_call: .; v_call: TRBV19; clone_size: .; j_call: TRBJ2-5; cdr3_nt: TGTGCCAGTAGTATTCAGGGGGGAGAGACCCAGTACTTC; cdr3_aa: CASSIQGGETQYF
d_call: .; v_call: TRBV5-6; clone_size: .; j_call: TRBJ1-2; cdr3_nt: TGTGCCAGCAGCTTCCAGGAGGGATCCTATGGCTACACCTTC; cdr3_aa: CASSFQEGSYGYTF
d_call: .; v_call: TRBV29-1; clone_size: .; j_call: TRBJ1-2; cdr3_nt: TGCAGCGTTGCCCCCGCGGTGGAAGGCTACACCTTC; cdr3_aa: CSVAPAVEGYTF
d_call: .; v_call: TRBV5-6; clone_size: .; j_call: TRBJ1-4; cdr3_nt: TGTGCCAGCCAAAGATACTCTAATGAAAAACTGTTTTTT; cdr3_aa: CASQRYSNEKLFF
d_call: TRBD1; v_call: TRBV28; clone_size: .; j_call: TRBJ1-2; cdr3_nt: TGTGCCAGCAGTACCCTTGGGACAGGGATTGGCTACACCTTC; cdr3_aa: CASSTLGTGIGYTF
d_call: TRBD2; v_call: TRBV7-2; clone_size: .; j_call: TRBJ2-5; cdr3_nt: TGTGCCAGCAGCTTATTGAGCGGGGGAATCCAAGAGACCCAGTACTTC; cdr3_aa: CASSLLSGGIQETQYF
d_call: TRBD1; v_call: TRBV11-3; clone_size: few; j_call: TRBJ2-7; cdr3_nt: TGTGCCAGCAGACCGGGACAGGGTTTGGGGGAGCAGTACTTC; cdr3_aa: CASRPGQGLGEQYF
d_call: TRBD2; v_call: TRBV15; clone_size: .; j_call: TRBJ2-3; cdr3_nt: TGTGCCACCAGCACGGTGGGGGTACTAGCGGGTTCAGATACGCAGTATTTT; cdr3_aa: CATSTVGVLAGSDTQYF
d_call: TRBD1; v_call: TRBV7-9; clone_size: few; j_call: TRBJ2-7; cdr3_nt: TGTGCCAGCAGCTCTATCAGGACAGGCAGCTCCTACGAGCAGTACTTC; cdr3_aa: CASSSIRTGSSYEQYF
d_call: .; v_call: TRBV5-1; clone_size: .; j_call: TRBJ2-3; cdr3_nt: TGCGCCAGCAGCTTGGCCACTAGCAGATACACAGATACGCAGTATTTT; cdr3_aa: CASSLATSRYTDTQYF
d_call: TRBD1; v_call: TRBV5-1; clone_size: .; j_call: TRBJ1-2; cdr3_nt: TGCGCCAGCAGATTCACAGGGGACTATGGCTACACCTTC; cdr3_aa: CASRFTGDYGYTF
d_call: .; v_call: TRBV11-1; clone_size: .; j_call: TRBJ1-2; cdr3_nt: TGTGCCAGCAGCTTATCCTGGGAGGCCGCAACCTATGGCTACACCTTC; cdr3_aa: CASSLSWEAATYGYTF
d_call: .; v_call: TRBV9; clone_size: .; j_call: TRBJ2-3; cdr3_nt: TGTGCCAGCAGCCGGAGAGGTGGAGATACGCAGTATTTT; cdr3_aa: CASSRRGGDTQYF
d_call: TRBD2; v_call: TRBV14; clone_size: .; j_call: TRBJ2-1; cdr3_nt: TGTGCCAGCAGCCTGCGACTAGCGGGAGAAGTTGAGCAGTTCTTC; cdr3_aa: CASSLRLAGEVEQFF
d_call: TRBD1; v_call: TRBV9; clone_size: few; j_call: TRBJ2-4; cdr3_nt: TGTGCCAGCAGCGCCGGACAGGGACGAAACATTCAGTACTTC; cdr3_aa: CASSAGQGRNIQYF
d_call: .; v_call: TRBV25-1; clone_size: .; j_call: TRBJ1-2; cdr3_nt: TGTGCCAGCAGTGAAAGGGGCTATGGCTACACCTTC; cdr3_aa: CASSERGYGYTF
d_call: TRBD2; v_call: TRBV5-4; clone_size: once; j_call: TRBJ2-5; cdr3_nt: TGTGCCAGCAGCTTAACTAGCGGGAGTTTGGAGACCCAGTACTTC; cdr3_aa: CASSLTSGSLETQYF
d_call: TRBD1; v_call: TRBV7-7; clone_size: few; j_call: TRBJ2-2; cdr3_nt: TGTGCTAGCAGCTTACAGGGGTCCGGGGAGCTGTTTTTT; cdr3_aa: CASSLQGSGELFF
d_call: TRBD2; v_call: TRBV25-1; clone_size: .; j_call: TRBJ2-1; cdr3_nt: TGTGCCAGCAGTTTCCTAGCGGGAGGGCCGGGAGGGGTCAATGAGCAGTTCTTC; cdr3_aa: CASSFLAGGPGGVNEQFF
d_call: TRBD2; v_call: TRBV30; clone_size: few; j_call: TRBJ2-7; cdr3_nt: TGTGCCTGGAGTCGAAGACTAGCGGGACCTAGCTTCTACGAGCAGTACTTC; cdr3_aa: CAWSRRLAGPSFYEQYF
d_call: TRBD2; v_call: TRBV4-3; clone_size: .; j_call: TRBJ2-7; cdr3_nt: TGCGCCAGCAGCCAAGATGGTGTGGGAGGGGACGAGCAGTACTTC; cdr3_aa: CASSQDGVGGDEQYF
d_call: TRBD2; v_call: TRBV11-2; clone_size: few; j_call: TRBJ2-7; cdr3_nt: TGTGCCAGCAGTACTAGCGGGAAGGTCTACGAGCAGTACTTC; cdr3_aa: CASSTSGKVYEQYF
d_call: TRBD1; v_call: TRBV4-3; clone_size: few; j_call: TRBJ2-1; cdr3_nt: TGCGCCAGCAGCCAAGATCAGGGGGACAATGAGCAGTTCTTC; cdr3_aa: CASSQDQGDNEQFF
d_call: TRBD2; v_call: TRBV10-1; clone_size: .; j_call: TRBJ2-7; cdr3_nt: TGCGCCAGCAGTGAGGGCGGGAGACCCTACGAGCAGTACTTC; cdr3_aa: CASSEGGRPYEQYF
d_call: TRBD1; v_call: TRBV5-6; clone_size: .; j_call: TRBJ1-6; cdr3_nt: TGTGCCAGCAGCCCGACAGGGGATTCACCCCTCCACTTT; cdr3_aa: CASSPTGDSPLHF
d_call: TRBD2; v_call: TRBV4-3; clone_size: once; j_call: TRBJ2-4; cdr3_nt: TGCGCCAGCAGCCAGGGAAGCGGGAGTCGTTCCTCCTACATTCAGTACTTC; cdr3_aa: CASSQGSGSRSSYIQYF
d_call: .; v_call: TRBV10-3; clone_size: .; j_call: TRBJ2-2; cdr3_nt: TGTGCCATCAGTGAACTGGGGGCGGTCACCGGGGAGCTGTTTTTT; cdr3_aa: CAISELGAVTGELFF
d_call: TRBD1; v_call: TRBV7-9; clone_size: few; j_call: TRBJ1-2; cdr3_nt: TGTGCCAGCAGCGTAGACAGGGGGCATCGATATGGCTACACCTTC; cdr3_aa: CASSVDRGHRYGYTF
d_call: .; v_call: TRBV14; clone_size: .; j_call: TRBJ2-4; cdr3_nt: TGTGCCAGCAGCCAAGGCGGCGGGAAGGTCAAAAACATTCAGTACTTC; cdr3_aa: CASSQGGGKVKNIQYF
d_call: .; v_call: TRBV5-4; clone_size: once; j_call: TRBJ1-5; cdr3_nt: TGTGCCAGCAGCCCCCGGGGGCCCCAGCATTTT; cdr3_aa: CASSPRGPQHF
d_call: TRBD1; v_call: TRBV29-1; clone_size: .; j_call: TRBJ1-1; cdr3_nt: TGCAGCGTTGGGGTATGGGGGACAGGGGCTTTCTTT; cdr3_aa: CSVGVWGTGAFF
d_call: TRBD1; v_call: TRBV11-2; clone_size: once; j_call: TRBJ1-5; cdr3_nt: TGTGCCAGCAGCCCGGACAGGGCGGGACAGCCCCAGCATTTT; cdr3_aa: CASSPDRAGQPQHF
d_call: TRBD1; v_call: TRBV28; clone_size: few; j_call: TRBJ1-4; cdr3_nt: TGTGCCAGCAGTTCCGGGACAGGGCCCGAAAAACTGTTTTTT; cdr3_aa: CASSSGTGPEKLFF
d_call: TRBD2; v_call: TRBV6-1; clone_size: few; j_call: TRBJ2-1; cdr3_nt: TGTGCCAGCAGTGAAGCCTTGAGGGCTAGCGGGGTTTACAATGAGCAGTTCTTC; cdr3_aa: CASSEALRASGVYNEQFF
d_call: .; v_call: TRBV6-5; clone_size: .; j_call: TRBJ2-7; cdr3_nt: TGTGCCAGCAGTCGGGACTGGAACTCCTACGAGCAGTACTTC; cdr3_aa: CASSRDWNSYEQYF
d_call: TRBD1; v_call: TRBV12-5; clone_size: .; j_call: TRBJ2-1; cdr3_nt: TGTGCTAGTGGTTTGGGCCTAGCAGGGGGCGATGAGCAGTTCTTC; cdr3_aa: CASGLGLAGGDEQFF
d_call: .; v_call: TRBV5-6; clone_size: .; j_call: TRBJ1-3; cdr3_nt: TGTGCCAGCAGCTTGCTATCCGGGACAATCTTTTCTGGAAACACCATATATTTT; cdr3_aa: CASSLLSGTIFSGNTIYF
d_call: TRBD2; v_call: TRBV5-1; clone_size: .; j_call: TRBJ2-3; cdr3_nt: TGCGCCAGCAGCATTCCGGGACTAGCGGGGAGACGGGGAGATACGCAGTATTTT; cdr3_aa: CASSIPGLAGRRGDTQYF
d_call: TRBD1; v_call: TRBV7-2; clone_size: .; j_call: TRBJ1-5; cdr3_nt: TGTGCCAGCAGCTTAGTTTCAGGGGGGAATCAGCCCCAGCATTTT; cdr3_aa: CASSLVSGGNQPQHF
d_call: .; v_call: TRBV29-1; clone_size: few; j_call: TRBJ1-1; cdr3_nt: TGCAGCGTTGATGGGGGGAGGAACACTGAAGCTTTCTTT; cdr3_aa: CSVDGGRNTEAFF
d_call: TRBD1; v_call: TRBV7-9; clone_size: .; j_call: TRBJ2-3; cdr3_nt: TGTGCCAGCAGCTTAGGGGACAGCCCATCGACAGATACGCAGTATTTT; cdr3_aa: CASSLGDSPSTDTQYF
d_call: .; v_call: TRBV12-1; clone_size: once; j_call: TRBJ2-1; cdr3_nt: TGTGCCAGCAGCTCCTCGAGCGGGAGGTACAATGAGCAGTTCTTC; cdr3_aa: CASSSSSGRYNEQFF
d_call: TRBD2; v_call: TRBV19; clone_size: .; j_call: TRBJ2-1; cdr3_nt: TGTGCCAGTAGTTTAGGACTAGCGGATGAGCAGTTCTTC; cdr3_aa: CASSLGLADEQFF